One TCR beta chain is described in this entry. Its antigen is undetermined. Genomic DNA templated the TCR beta VDJ and CDR3 profiling. One entry per CDR3 protein results from TCRdb running MiXCR on the reads. The sample has about 100,000 distinct CDR3 sequences; roughly 51% are singletons. This entry belongs to a study of CD8+CD57+ T cells in acquired aplastic anemia. Across the study: Sorted cells (CD4+ and CD8+) yielded DNA amounts that averaged roughly 3.5 ug. Researchers reported that healthy donors averaged about 10.8 million reads for CD4+ cells. Findings of the study overall: Overlap between patients and controls comprised twenty-nine CD8+ CDR3 sequences. Patients and controls were not found to differ significantly in CD8+ Simpson's diversity.

The trim removed 0 bases at V and 8 bases at J, leaving 8 bases unmatched. CDR3 length: 16 residues. The germline V gene encodes CDR1 SGHVS and CDR2 FQNEAQ. The material sequenced was sorted CD4+, CD8+, or CD8+CD57+ T cells (not recorded which) from PBMCs. The rearrangement links TRBV7-8 to TRBJ1-5, with 9 bases identical to TRBD1. This TCR derives from a human donor in good health, serving as a control. This CDR3 reads CASSLARTGEWKPQHF. For the CDR3, the DNA is TGTGCCAGCAGCTTAGCGAGGACAGGGGAGTGGAAGCCCCAGCATTTT.